The rows below give T cell receptor beta chains drawn from one sample of a study of CD8 T cells in ankylosing spondylitis. TCRdb used MiXCR to reprocess the 5' RACE reads, holding one entry per CDR3 protein. The profile covers some 120,000 distinct CDR3 sequences, with roughly an eighth appearing a single time and just under 3% taken by the ten largest. Material: blood, either unsorted or a sorted T cell fraction (not recorded which). All receptors come from a female donor with ankylosing spondylitis or in good health (not recorded which). CDR3s include the opening cysteine and the closing phenylalanine or tryptophan. Each record gives: V gene, J gene, D gene, clone size, CDR3 protein, CDR3 DNA. D genes are given only for firm matches. The size entry is marked missing in some rows and otherwise reads once, few, many or a size class.

TRBV7-3	TRBJ2-3	TRBD2	NA	CASSPLAGTTDTQYF	TGTGCCAGCAGCCCACTAGCGGGGACCACAGATACGCAGTATTTT
TRBV20-1	TRBJ2-5	TRBD1	many	CSAFQGAPGETQYF	TGCAGTGCTTTTCAGGGGGCGCCGGGAGAGACCCAGTACTTC
TRBV30	TRBJ2-2	NA	few	CAWSHLSTGELFF	TGTGCCTGGAGCCATTTGAGCACCGGGGAGCTGTTTTTT
TRBV20-1	TRBJ2-1	NA	few	CSAPGGSGYNEQFF	TGCAGTGCTCCCGGGGGTAGCGGATACAATGAGCAGTTCTTC
TRBV5-6	TRBJ2-7	NA	NA	CASVAKYRDLNYEQYF	TGTGCCAGTGTCGCTAAGTATCGGGACTTAAACTACGAGCAGTACTTC
TRBV5-1	TRBJ2-6	TRBD1	NA	CASSLGTGPKISGANVLTF	TGCGCCAGCAGCTTAGGGACAGGGCCAAAAATCTCTGGGGCCAACGTCCTGACTTTC
TRBV12-3/TRBV12-4	TRBJ1-5	NA	NA	CASSLREDLPGQPQHF	TGTGCCAGCAGTTTAAGGGAGGATTTACCCGGGCAGCCCCAGCATTTT
TRBV2	TRBJ1-5	TRBD1	few	CASSGSGQGNQPQHF	TGTGCCAGCAGCGGGAGCGGACAGGGAAATCAGCCCCAGCATTTT
TRBV29-1	TRBJ1-5	NA	NA	CSVGVSNQPQHF	TGCAGCGTTGGGGTTAGCAATCAGCCCCAGCATTTT
TRBV20-1	TRBJ2-7	TRBD2	NA	CSAQSGTRHEQYF	TGCAGTGCTCAATCTGGGACTAGACACGAGCAGTACTTC
TRBV30	TRBJ1-5	NA	NA	CAWSPTHQGSQPQHF	TGTGCCTGGAGTCCAACACATCAGGGTAGTCAGCCCCAGCATTTT
TRBV7-8	TRBJ2-3	NA	many	CASSPRADTQYF	TGTGCCAGCAGCCCACGTGCAGATACGCAGTATTTT
TRBV12-3/TRBV12-4	TRBJ2-1	TRBD2	few	CASSITSGGAPYNEQFF	TGTGCCAGCAGCATCACTAGCGGGGGGGCTCCCTACAATGAGCAGTTCTTC
TRBV20-1	TRBJ1-5	NA	few	CSARSGRGNQPQHF	TGCAGTGCTAGGTCCGGGAGAGGAAATCAGCCCCAGCATTTT
TRBV5-1	TRBJ1-1	TRBD1	many	CASSRQPGQGVNTEAFF	TGCGCCAGCAGCAGACAACCGGGACAGGGAGTGAACACTGAAGCTTTCTTT
TRBV7-6	TRBJ2-3	TRBD2	few	CASSCFSGVTAWDTQYF	TGTGCCAGCAGCTGCTTTAGCGGGGTCACGGCGTGGGATACGCAGTATTTT
TRBV6-1	TRBJ1-1	TRBD1	many	CASSEGWTGSEAFF	TGTGCCAGCAGTGAAGGTTGGACAGGGTCGGAAGCTTTCTTT
TRBV21-1	TRBJ2-3	NA	NA	CASSKAQGLAGGFADTQYF	TGTGCCAGCAGCAAAGCGCAGGGACTAGCGGGAGGGTTTGCAGATACGCAGTATTTT
TRBV25-1	TRBJ1-2	NA	many	CASSEGLPANYGYTF	TGTGCCAGCAGTGAAGGCCTCCCGGCTAACTATGGCTACACCTTC
TRBV3-1	TRBJ2-2	NA	NA	CASSPQHPRSGELFF	TGTGCCAGCAGCCCCCAACACCCAAGGAGCGGGGAGCTGTTTTTT
TRBV19	TRBJ2-5	NA	NA	CASSIAPPTRKETQYF	TGTGCCAGTAGTATAGCCCCCCCCACAAGAAAAGAGACCCAGTACTTC
TRBV6-1	TRBJ2-1	TRBD1	many	CASSLWARPMSRDRGKQFF	TGTGCCAGCAGCCTTTGGGCCCGACCAATGTCCCGGGACAGGGGCAAGCAGTTCTTC
TRBV7-8	TRBJ1-1	TRBD1	many	CASSPFLRGAEAFF	TGTGCCAGCAGCCCATTCCTCAGGGGGGCTGAAGCTTTCTTT
TRBV19	TRBJ1-5	NA	few	CASSIAIGVNQPQHF	TGTGCCAGTAGTATTGCGATCGGGGTAAATCAGCCCCAGCATTTT
TRBV20-1	TRBJ2-1	TRBD2	NA	CSAPGTSGKNPYNEQFF	TGCAGTGCTCCGGGGACTAGCGGAAAAAACCCCTACAATGAGCAGTTCTTC
TRBV7-8	TRBJ1-3	NA	NA	CASSNAGQGNTIYF	TGTGCCAGCAGCAACGCAGGGCAGGGAAACACCATATATTTT
TRBV18	TRBJ1-5	NA	many	CASSPSGQPQHF	TGTGCCAGCTCACCATCCGGTCAGCCCCAGCATTTT
TRBV29-1	TRBJ1-5	NA	many	CSVEDNQPQHF	TGCAGCGTTGAAGATAATCAGCCCCAGCATTTT
TRBV7-2	TRBJ1-6	NA	many	CASSPDGYNSPLHF	TGTGCCAGCAGCCCCGACGGTTATAATTCACCCCTCCACTTT
TRBV5-1	TRBJ1-1	NA	NA	CASSRNTGFDTEAFF	TGCGCCAGCAGCCGGAATACAGGGTTCGACACTGAAGCTTTCTTT
TRBV7-9	TRBJ1-1	NA	NA	CASSLTGPSTEAFF	TGTGCCAGCAGCCTGACAGGCCCCAGCACTGAAGCTTTCTTT
TRBV5-1	TRBJ1-1	NA	few	CASSFTIDTEAFF	TGCGCCAGCAGCTTTACAATAGACACTGAAGCTTTCTTT
TRBV6-1	TRBJ1-6	TRBD1	many	CASSRAGTGGSPLHF	TGTGCCAGCAGTCGGGCGGGGACAGGGGGTTCACCCCTCCACTTT
TRBV30	TRBJ1-5	NA	NA	CAWSRGSNQPQHF	TGTGCCTGGAGTCGGGGAAGCAATCAGCCCCAGCATTTT
TRBV3-1	TRBJ1-2	TRBD1	many	CASSQGAGGPGYTF	TGTGCCAGCAGCCAAGGGGCAGGGGGCCCTGGCTACACCTTC
TRBV7-9	TRBJ1-4	NA	few	CASSSSGQPNEKLFF	TGTGCCAGCAGCTCCTCCGGACAGCCTAATGAAAAACTGTTTTTT
TRBV3-1	TRBJ2-7	TRBD2	few	CASSLVGLAGGEQYF	TGTGCCAGCAGCCTCGTCGGACTAGCGGGAGGCGAGCAGTACTTC
TRBV20-1	TRBJ2-2	NA	many	CSASGGYTGELFF	TGCAGTGCCAGCGGCGGATACACCGGGGAGCTGTTTTTT
TRBV20-1	TRBJ2-2	NA	NA	CSATPGAGELFF	TGCAGTGCCACTCCGGGGGCCGGGGAGCTGTTTTTT
TRBV20-1	TRBJ2-5	NA	NA	CSAREWETQYF	TGCAGTGCCAGGGAGTGGGAGACCCAGTACTTC
TRBV3-1	TRBJ2-1	NA	few	CASSFQDAVHPYNEQFF	TGTGCCAGCAGCTTTCAAGATGCAGTGCACCCCTACAATGAGCAGTTCTTC
TRBV14	TRBJ2-3	NA	few	CASSLTAQRFDTQYF	TGTGCCAGCAGCCTCACCGCACAGCGTTTCGATACGCAGTATTTT
TRBV7-2	TRBJ2-2	NA	few	CASSLYGGELFF	TGTGCCAGCAGCTTATATGGTGGGGAGCTGTTTTTT
TRBV4-2	TRBJ2-1	TRBD1	NA	CASSQEAGDRPKYNEQFF	TGTGCCAGCAGCCAAGAAGCCGGGGACAGGCCCAAATACAATGAGCAGTTCTTC
TRBV20-1	TRBJ1-4	NA	NA	CSAPGDSNEKLFF	TGCAGTGCTCCTGGAGACAGTAATGAAAAACTGTTTTTT
TRBV20-1	TRBJ2-5	NA	NA	CSAPTGEAQYF	TGCAGTGCTCCCACGGGGGAGGCCCAGTACTTC
TRBV7-9	TRBJ1-2	NA	many	CASSRTGSYGYTF	TGTGCCAGCAGCAGAACAGGGAGCTATGGCTACACCTTC
TRBV5-1	TRBJ2-3	NA	few	CASSPTAGTDTQYF	TGCGCCAGCAGTCCGACGGCCGGCACAGATACGCAGTATTTT
TRBV7-9	TRBJ2-5	TRBD2	few	CASSLVWRESQETQYF	TGTGCCAGCAGCTTAGTCTGGCGGGAGAGTCAAGAGACCCAGTACTTC